This T cell receptor (beta chain) was recovered during a study of T-cell memory formation after mild COVID-19 (dated by TCRdb to about 2021). Turning to the overall study: Most TCR sequence clusters were specific to one of the two donors. Two young, previously healthy adult volunteers made up the cohort, one male and one female. T-cell clones expanding and contracting after mild COVID-19 in a couple of donors were tracked by longitudinal TCRalpha and TCRbeta repertoire sequencing.

As regards this clonotype: Its cognate antigen has yet to be identified. Per-nucleotide qualities are absent, and no much larger clonotype sits a single base away.

Study-level results and caveats: Contracting CD4+ clones turned up mainly in the CM and EM memory subsets, whereas EMRA was where CD8+ clones were enriched. From day 15 to 85, contracting clones showed balanced CD4/CD8 phenotypes, whereas a second wave of clones that expanded from day 15 to 37 leaned towards CD4+. Some responding clones were detected in pre-infection memory, suggesting pre-existing cross-reactive memory T cells joined the SARS-CoV-2 response. The second-wave clones that peaked on day 37 were not confirmed to be SARS-CoV-2 specific. The study included only two mild cases, and larger cohorts that include severe cases with pre-infection samples were judged to be necessary.

Ficoll-Paque density gradient centrifugation was used to isolate PBMCs. The CDR3 runs 13 residues from the cysteine to the phenylalanine. Only CDR3 DNA remains: 39 bases, in frame from the first base. V is pared back by 4 bases and J by 1 base, with 9 bases lying between the germline termini. CDR1 DFQATT and CDR2 SNEGSKA were looked up in the germline V gene (reference sequence). For sequencing, an Illumina NovaSeq 6000 was employed. TCRalpha and TCRbeta cDNA libraries were constructed by 5'RACE with constant-segment primers, with sample barcodes and unique molecular identifiers being introduced. Trizol reagent was used to extract RNA from every sample. The libraries were amplified in two PCR steps, and the second step added a second sample barcode and Illumina TruSeq adapters. Libraries were sequenced on an Illumina NovaSeq with 2 x 150 bp paired-end reads. Per the source publication's procedure: With migec v1.2.7, reads were demultiplexed and then collapsed into UMI-guided consensus sequences. Using mixcr v2.1.11, UMI consensuses were aligned to TRA and TRB V and J templates and then assembled into clonotypes. A clonotype was counted as expanded or contracted only when both edgeR and NoisET called the clonotype significant, with the noise models trained on biological replicates. edgeR calls used a false discovery rate-adjusted p below 0.01 and a log2 fold-change threshold of 1. As an exploratory analysis of dynamics, max-normalized trajectories of the 1000 most abundant clonotypes were examined by PCA with hierarchical clustering. Separately sequenced CD4+ and CD8+ repertoires were used to assign the CD4 or CD8 phenotype of responding clones. TCRdb reworked the public reads: Q25 trimming with fastp, MiXCR clone assembly, productive beta chains retained. CDR3 protein duplicates are merged, each entry listing the most common genes and DNA. The V and J calls, along with clone size, are taken from TCRdb and not from the paper's own processing. The sample records approximately 190,000 distinct CDR3 sequences, approximately 20% of which are singletons. Together, the top ten hold 2.4% of the sample.

The clonotype originates from an adult woman who had mild COVID-19 (a few samples of this study predate the infection). The sample titles of this study are shuffled in the database, so cell type and time point are left out; the donor was told from shared clones. This sequence uses TRBV20-1 and TRBJ2-3, with the D call perhaps TRBD1 or TRBD2, each one matching 6 bases. Sequenced sample: PBMCs or a T cell subset sorted from them (not recorded which). The bases read TGCAGTGCTAACGGGGGCGGCACAGATACGCAGTATTTT. This yields the protein CSANGGGTDTQYF.